This TCR beta chain was identified during a study of neurological immune-mediated disorders. General study points: HTLV-1-associated myelopathy had the most TCR clonal expansion, whereas multiple sclerosis had the least (lower than in healthy controls). Expanded clones shared no identical CDR3 amino acid sequences across subjects, which suggested private TCR-beta repertoires in all groups.

The team produced cDNA through 5'RACE using 10-nucleotide random UMIs. From the 5' RACE reads, TCRdb called clonotypes with MiXCR, one entry per CDR3 protein. Here the sample spans approximately 89,000 distinct CDR3 sequences, approximately 13% being singletons. The sample's time point: longitudinal time-point 2. The unsorted libraries had their origin in 2 million PBMCs stored at -80 C. The germline V gene has CDR1 SGHRS and CDR2 YFSETQ. V lost 2 bases and J lost 0, with 8 bases in between. This CDR3 region has 14 residues. This clonotype was detected ten times or more. Its target is unknown. This TCR was recovered from a female donor with HTLV-1-associated myelopathy (HAM/TSP). The sequencing sample was made of PBMCs. The chain has TRBV5-1 and TRBJ1-1, with unresolved D. In DNA form, the CDR3 reads TGCGCCAGCAGCTTTTCCAGCATGAACACTGAAGCTTTCTTT. Translated: CASSFSSMNTEAFF.